These T cell receptor beta chains were read from a single sample in a study of a mutant IDH1 vaccine in newly diagnosed glioma. No antigen has been identified for these receptors. Profiling relied on immunoSEQ multiplex PCR, and the TCRdb table lists in-frame clones only, not all of them. The data show tens of thousands of clones, 75% to 85% seen once. Here the sequenced sample was PBMCs, taken from a glioma patient whose treatment included an IDH1 peptide vaccine. Receptors originate from a man aged 25 to 40 with glioma. Some clones in this sample may be carry-over from other donors' samples. Both conserved end residues are part of each CDR3. The order of the fields is J gene, clone size, V gene, D gene, CDR3 DNA, CDR3 protein. A D gene is named only where the DNA matches it firmly. Rows give clone size only sometimes, using once, few, many, or a class for an expanded clone.

j_call: TRBJ2-7
clone_size: -
v_call: TRBV5-4
d_call: -
cdr3_nt: TGTGCCAGCAGCTTGGTAGGGGGGGAGCAGTACTTC
cdr3_aa: CASSLVGGEQYF

j_call: TRBJ2-2
clone_size: -
v_call: TRBV11-2
d_call: -
cdr3_nt: TGTGCCAGCAGCCAGGGTATCACGAACACCGGGGAGCTGTTTTTT
cdr3_aa: CASSQGITNTGELFF

j_call: TRBJ2-5
clone_size: -
v_call: TRBV5-6
d_call: TRBD2
cdr3_nt: TGTGCCAGCAGCTTGATGACTAGCGGGGGGTCCCAAGAGACCCAGTACTTC
cdr3_aa: CASSLMTSGGSQETQYF

j_call: TRBJ1-2
clone_size: -
v_call: TRBV6-5
d_call: -
cdr3_nt: TGTGCCAGCAGTTATCCAGGAGGCTATGGCTACACCTTC
cdr3_aa: CASSYPGGYGYTF

j_call: TRBJ1-4
clone_size: once
v_call: TRBV28
d_call: -
cdr3_nt: TGTGCCAGCAGTTTGGTCCCAGGGGATGAAAAACTGTTTTTT
cdr3_aa: CASSLVPGDEKLFF

j_call: TRBJ2-7
clone_size: once
v_call: TRBV18
d_call: -
cdr3_nt: TGTGCCAGCTCACCACAGGGCAGCGAGCAGTACTTC
cdr3_aa: CASSPQGSEQYF

j_call: TRBJ1-3
clone_size: -
v_call: TRBV6-6
d_call: -
cdr3_nt: TGTGCCAGCATGAGGGGCACTGGAAACACCATATATTTT
cdr3_aa: CASMRGTGNTIYF

j_call: TRBJ1-5
clone_size: once
v_call: TRBV19
d_call: -
cdr3_nt: TGTGCCAGTAAAGGTCGGAATATCAATCAGCCCCAGCATTTT
cdr3_aa: CASKGRNINQPQHF

j_call: TRBJ2-7
clone_size: once
v_call: TRBV27
d_call: -
cdr3_nt: TGTGCCAGCAGTTTATCATGGGGGCGATCCTACGAGCAGTACTTC
cdr3_aa: CASSLSWGRSYEQYF

j_call: TRBJ2-7
clone_size: -
v_call: TRBV7-9
d_call: -
cdr3_nt: TGTGCCAGCACCCCGCCAGGGGTCTACGAGCAGTACTTC
cdr3_aa: CASTPPGVYEQYF

j_call: TRBJ1-2
clone_size: -
v_call: TRBV5-6
d_call: TRBD1
cdr3_nt: TGTGCCAGCAGCGGCGAACAGGGGGCGGGCTATGGCTACACCTTC
cdr3_aa: CASSGEQGAGYGYTF

j_call: TRBJ1-6
clone_size: -
v_call: TRBV5-1
d_call: TRBD1
cdr3_nt: TGCGCCAGCAGCTTCTCCGGGACAGGGGGCCCACCCCTCCACTTT
cdr3_aa: CASSFSGTGGPPLHF

j_call: TRBJ2-2
clone_size: -
v_call: TRBV7-2
d_call: TRBD1
cdr3_nt: TGTGCCAGCAGCAGAGGACAGGGACGCACCGGGGAGCTGTTTTTT
cdr3_aa: CASSRGQGRTGELFF

j_call: TRBJ2-2
clone_size: -
v_call: TRBV7-6
d_call: TRBD2
cdr3_nt: TGTGCCAGCAGCTTACTAGCGGGGGAACCCTCCGGGGAGCTGTTTTTT
cdr3_aa: CASSLLAGEPSGELFF

j_call: TRBJ1-5
clone_size: -
v_call: TRBV7-8
d_call: TRBD1
cdr3_nt: TGTGCCAGCAGCTTAAGGGATACAGGGGTGAGGAATCAGCCCCAGCATTTT
cdr3_aa: CASSLRDTGVRNQPQHF

j_call: TRBJ1-4
clone_size: -
v_call: TRBV7-6
d_call: -
cdr3_nt: TGTGCCAGCAGCTCCTACCTGGGGGTTAATGAAAAACTGTTTTTT
cdr3_aa: CASSSYLGVNEKLFF

j_call: TRBJ1-6
clone_size: -
v_call: TRBV4-1
d_call: TRBD1
cdr3_nt: TGCGCCAGCAGCCAGATGCCCCGGGACAGACTTTTAAGCTCCTATAATTCACCCCTCCACTTT
cdr3_aa: CASSQMPRDRLLSSYNSPLHF

j_call: TRBJ2-3
clone_size: -
v_call: TRBV23-1
d_call: TRBD2
cdr3_nt: TGCGCCATCAGGTCGGGGGGTGGCACAGATACGCAGTATTTT
cdr3_aa: CAIRSGGGTDTQYF

j_call: TRBJ2-7
clone_size: -
v_call: TRBV27
d_call: -
cdr3_nt: TGTGCCAGCAGTTTATTCAGGACCCGAATATACGAGCAGTACTTC
cdr3_aa: CASSLFRTRIYEQYF

j_call: TRBJ1-4
clone_size: once
v_call: TRBV27
d_call: -
cdr3_nt: TGTGCCAGCAAGAGAGACATCCCCAATGAAAAACTGTTTTTT
cdr3_aa: CASKRDIPNEKLFF

j_call: TRBJ1-1
clone_size: few
v_call: TRBV30
d_call: -
cdr3_nt: TGTGCCTGGACCTCAGTCTGGGTGGGAGCTTTCTTT
cdr3_aa: CAWTSVWVGAFF

j_call: TRBJ2-3
clone_size: -
v_call: TRBV5-5
d_call: -
cdr3_nt: TGTGCCAGCAGCTTATTAGGGGACACAGATACGCAGTATTTT
cdr3_aa: CASSLLGDTDTQYF

j_call: TRBJ1-5
clone_size: -
v_call: TRBV10-3
d_call: -
cdr3_nt: TGTGCCATCAGTGATTCGGGGAGGGGGAATCAGCCCCAGCATTTT
cdr3_aa: CAISDSGRGNQPQHF

j_call: TRBJ2-5
clone_size: -
v_call: TRBV6-5
d_call: TRBD2
cdr3_nt: TGTGCCAGCAAGACTAGCGGGGGGGAAGAGACCCAGTACTTC
cdr3_aa: CASKTSGGEETQYF

j_call: TRBJ1-2
clone_size: -
v_call: TRBV5-6
d_call: -
cdr3_nt: TGTGCCAGCAGCTTCTGGGCAGGGTCTAGGTATGGCTACACCTTC
cdr3_aa: CASSFWAGSRYGYTF

j_call: TRBJ2-5
clone_size: -
v_call: TRBV13
d_call: TRBD2
cdr3_nt: TGTGCCAGCAGCTTGGGACTAGCGGGAGCAGAGACCCAGTACTTC
cdr3_aa: CASSLGLAGAETQYF

j_call: TRBJ1-5
clone_size: -
v_call: TRBV2
d_call: -
cdr3_nt: TGTGCCAGCAGACTAGGAGGGGATTCGGGCAATCAGCCCCAGCATTTT
cdr3_aa: CASRLGGDSGNQPQHF

j_call: TRBJ2-1
clone_size: -
v_call: TRBV7-9
d_call: TRBD2
cdr3_nt: TGTGCCAGCAGCCCAGCGCGGGGGGGACGTGAGCAGTTCTTC
cdr3_aa: CASSPARGGREQFF

j_call: TRBJ1-1
clone_size: -
v_call: TRBV14
d_call: TRBD1
cdr3_nt: TGTGCCAGCAGCCCGGACAGGGCGTTTTCAGGCACTGAAGCTTTCTTT
cdr3_aa: CASSPDRAFSGTEAFF

j_call: TRBJ2-1
clone_size: -
v_call: TRBV29-1
d_call: -
cdr3_nt: TGCAGCGGGATACTAGCCTACTCTGTCAATGAGCAGTTCTTC
cdr3_aa: CSGILAYSVNEQFF

j_call: TRBJ2-7
clone_size: -
v_call: TRBV29-1
d_call: -
cdr3_nt: TGCAGCGTTGAAGGGGGGCAGGTCTACGAGCAGTACTTC
cdr3_aa: CSVEGGQVYEQYF

j_call: TRBJ2-2
clone_size: -
v_call: TRBV18
d_call: -
cdr3_nt: TGTGCCAGCTCAGCTAGCACTAACACCGGGGAGCTGTTTTTT
cdr3_aa: CASSASTNTGELFF

j_call: TRBJ1-1
clone_size: -
v_call: TRBV29-1
d_call: -
cdr3_nt: TGCAGCGTTGCCGTCTTGGGCACTGAAGCTTTCTTT
cdr3_aa: CSVAVLGTEAFF

j_call: TRBJ2-5
clone_size: -
v_call: TRBV7-7
d_call: -
cdr3_nt: TGTGCCAGCAGCACCCGAGAGACCCAGTACTTC
cdr3_aa: CASSTRETQYF

j_call: TRBJ2-7
clone_size: once
v_call: TRBV5-1
d_call: -
cdr3_nt: TGCGCCAGCCGTTTGGGTTACCCCACCTACGAGCAGTACTTC
cdr3_aa: CASRLGYPTYEQYF

j_call: TRBJ1-2
clone_size: -
v_call: TRBV19
d_call: -
cdr3_nt: TGTGCCAGTAGTCCACAGGGCCCCTACTATGGCTACACCTTC
cdr3_aa: CASSPQGPYYGYTF

j_call: TRBJ2-1
clone_size: once
v_call: TRBV4-1
d_call: -
cdr3_nt: TGCGCCAGCAGCCAAGGGGAATACAATGAGCAGTTCTTC
cdr3_aa: CASSQGEYNEQFF

j_call: TRBJ2-1
clone_size: -
v_call: TRBV30
d_call: TRBD2
cdr3_nt: TGTGCCTGGAGTGTAAGACTAGCGGGAGAGAGAGATGAGCAGTTCTTC
cdr3_aa: CAWSVRLAGERDEQFF

j_call: TRBJ2-7
clone_size: once
v_call: TRBV13
d_call: -
cdr3_nt: TGTGCCAGCAGCCTCGGACAGTCCTACGAGCAGTACTTC
cdr3_aa: CASSLGQSYEQYF

j_call: TRBJ1-1
clone_size: -
v_call: TRBV27
d_call: -
cdr3_nt: TGTGCCAGCAGCCCCGAGAGGGGCGGCACTGAAGCTTTCTTT
cdr3_aa: CASSPERGGTEAFF

j_call: TRBJ2-2
clone_size: -
v_call: TRBV4-1
d_call: TRBD2
cdr3_nt: TGCGCCAGCAGCCATCCCAGCGGGGGGGCTGCCCCGAGGACCGGGGAGCTGTTTTTT
cdr3_aa: CASSHPSGGAAPRTGELFF

j_call: TRBJ2-7
clone_size: -
v_call: TRBV5-6
d_call: -
cdr3_nt: TGTGCCAGCAGCTTGGGGGGCAGGGTCCACGAGCAGTACTTC
cdr3_aa: CASSLGGRVHEQYF

j_call: TRBJ2-6
clone_size: many
v_call: TRBV19
d_call: TRBD1
cdr3_nt: TGTGCCAGTAGTGTGACAGGGGTGGGGGCCAACGTCCTGACTTTC
cdr3_aa: CASSVTGVGANVLTF

j_call: TRBJ2-7
clone_size: -
v_call: TRBV4-3
d_call: TRBD1
cdr3_nt: TGCGCCAGCAGCCAAGAGTACAGGACAGGACCTCGGTACGAGCAGTACTTC
cdr3_aa: CASSQEYRTGPRYEQYF

j_call: TRBJ1-6
clone_size: -
v_call: TRBV7-3
d_call: -
cdr3_nt: TGTGCCAGCAGCTTGAATCGGAATTCACCCCTCCACTTT
cdr3_aa: CASSLNRNSPLHF

j_call: TRBJ2-5
clone_size: -
v_call: TRBV30
d_call: -
cdr3_nt: TGTGCCTGGAGTGTATGGCGGAAGACATCCTTTGAGACCCAGTACTTC
cdr3_aa: CAWSVWRKTSFETQYF

j_call: TRBJ1-6
clone_size: -
v_call: TRBV4-2
d_call: TRBD1
cdr3_nt: TGTGCCAGCAGCCAAGATGTACAGGGGAATTCACCCCTCCACTTT
cdr3_aa: CASSQDVQGNSPLHF